Included here is one T cell receptor beta chain sequence, with context. Its antigen remains unknown. These data come from a study of T cell responses to AZD1222 COVID-19 vaccine. Study-level results: Two AZD1222 doses significantly raised spike-specific TCR breadth and depth over controls. White British donors predominated, females outnumbered males, and clonal diversity was possibly underestimated. Repertoire sampling happened only post peak T cell response.

The repertoire was sequenced with immunoSEQ multiplex PCR; TCRdb's copy has only in-frame clones and lacks some. The table records roughly 170,000 clones, approximately 90% of them present only once. V shed 0 bases and J shed 9 bases, with 16 bases lying between them. CDR1 is SGHRS and CDR2 is YFSETQ in the germline V gene. The CDR3 is 16 residues long. The chain combines TRBV5-1 with TRBJ1-6, with unresolved D. Sequencing used peripheral blood, obtained on day 0 of AZD1222 vaccination. The receptor comes from an adult in good health. The CDR3 protein is CASSLVRGKAGSPLHF. The CDR3 DNA is TGCGCCAGCAGCTTGGTGAGAGGGAAAGCTGGTTCACCCCTCCACTTT.